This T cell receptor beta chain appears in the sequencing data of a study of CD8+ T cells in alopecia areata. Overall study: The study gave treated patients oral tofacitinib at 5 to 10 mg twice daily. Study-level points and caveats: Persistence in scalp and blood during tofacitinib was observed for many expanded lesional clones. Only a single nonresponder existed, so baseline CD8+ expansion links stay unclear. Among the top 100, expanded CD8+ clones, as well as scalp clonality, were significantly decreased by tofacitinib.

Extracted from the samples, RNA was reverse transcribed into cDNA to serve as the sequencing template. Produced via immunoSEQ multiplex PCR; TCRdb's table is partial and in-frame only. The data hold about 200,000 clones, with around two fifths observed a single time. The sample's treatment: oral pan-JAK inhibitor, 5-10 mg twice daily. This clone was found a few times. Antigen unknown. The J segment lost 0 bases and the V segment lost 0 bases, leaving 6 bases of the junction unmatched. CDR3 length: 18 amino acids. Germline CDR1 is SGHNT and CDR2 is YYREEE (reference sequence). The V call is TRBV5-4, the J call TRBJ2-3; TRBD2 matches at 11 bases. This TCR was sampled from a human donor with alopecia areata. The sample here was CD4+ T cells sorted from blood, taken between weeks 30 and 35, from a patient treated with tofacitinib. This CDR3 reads CASSLGLAGGPSTDTQYF. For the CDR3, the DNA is TGTGCCAGCAGCTTGGGCCTAGCGGGAGGTCCTAGCACAGATACGCAGTATTTT. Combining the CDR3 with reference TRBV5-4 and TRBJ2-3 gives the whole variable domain ETGVTQSPTHLIKTRGQQVTLRCSSQSGHNTVSWYQQALGQGPQFIFQYYREEENGRGNFPPRFSGLQFPNYSSELNVNALELDDSALYLCASSLGLAGGPSTDTQYFGPGTRLTVL.